The T cell receptor beta chain described here comes from a study of cytomegalovirus exposure and HLA in healthy donors. Both 60 Vbeta primers and 13 Jbeta primers went into the PCR. Here immunoSEQ multiplex PCR was the method, and the copy in TCRdb shows in-frame clones only, minus some. The sample records about 96,000 clones, approximately 74% being singletons. This clone appeared a few times. Its antigen remains unknown. Trimming took off 11 bases at V and 4 bases at J, with 12 bases between the two ends. The length of the CDR3 is 12 residues. Germline V CDR1 and CDR2: MNHNY, SVGAGI (reference sequence). Broader study findings: Sequence variants that were highly shared formed a cluster that was likely a sequencing artifact.

The sequence derives from a female donor in good health and CMV-seropositive. The sample was PBMCs. The chain carries TRBV6-6 and TRBJ1-5; TRBD1 is a possible D gene (5 bases). The CDR3 loop reads CAAGSENQPQHF. The CDR3 DNA sequence: TGTGCCGCAGGGTCGGAGAATCAGCCCCAGCATTTT.